The clone carrying this T cell receptor beta chain was detected only a few times. The sample originates from a study of identical twins. TCRdb independently ran MiXCR on the 5' RACE reads; one entry per CDR3 protein. The data hold 260,000 or so distinct CDR3 sequences, with approximately 7.3% observed a single time. These data were also filed under a second study, of yellow fever vaccine responses in identical twins.

The receptor comes from a woman between 18 and 30 years old in good health. Sequenced input: CD8+ T cells sorted from blood.

This CDR3 is CATSREGQGAFGDTQYF. The CDR3 coding sequence is TGTGCCACCAGCAGAGAGGGGCAGGGGGCCTTTGGAGATACGCAGTATTTT. This chain joins TRBV15 and TRBJ2-3; 8 positions match TRBD1. The V segment lost 0 bases and the J segment 5 bases; nucleotides outside the gene matches: 10. From germline, CDR1 is LNHNV and CDR2 YYDKDF (reference sequence). The CDR3 has 17 residues. Complete variable domain (other parts from reference TRBV15 and TRBJ2-3): DAMVIQNPRYQVTQFGKPVTLSCSQTLNHNVMYWYQQKSSQAPKLLFHYYDKDFNNEADTPDNFQSRRPNTSFCFLDIRSPGLGDTAMYLCATSREGQGAFGDTQYFGPGTRLTVL.